The rows below give T cell receptor beta chains drawn from one sample of a study of cytomegalovirus exposure and HLA in healthy donors. Some clones are missing from TCRdb's copy, which holds only in-frame ones; the method was immunoSEQ multiplex PCR. There are about 140,000 clones in the sample; around 73% occur only once, and 1.3% lies in the top ten. Input material: PBMCs. These receptors were collected from a woman aged 40 to 50 in good health and CMV-seronegative. Each CDR3 is given with its conserved first and last residue. The order of the fields is CDR3 length, V gene, clone size, CDR3 protein. Expanded clones get a size class; other rows say once, few or many, or leave the size out.

CDR3 length: 15
V gene: TRBV7-6
clone size: .
CDR3 protein: CASSSTGTAYNEQFF

CDR3 length: 16
V gene: TRBV10-3
clone size: .
CDR3 protein: CAISESRASGGNEQFF

CDR3 length: 15
V gene: TRBV7-2
clone size: .
CDR3 protein: CASSSSGGLYNEQFF

CDR3 length: 18
V gene: TRBV7-2
clone size: .
CDR3 protein: CASSPRDRGALMNTEAFF

CDR3 length: 14
V gene: TRBV27
clone size: .
CDR3 protein: CASSLGTGWNEQYF

CDR3 length: 13
V gene: TRBV2
clone size: .
CDR3 protein: CASSPRDFGELFF

CDR3 length: 16
V gene: TRBV9
clone size: .
CDR3 protein: CASSSQDSRSGNTIYF

CDR3 length: 15
V gene: TRBV2
clone size: few
CDR3 protein: CASIDVQLPYNEQFF

CDR3 length: 13
V gene: TRBV29-1
clone size: few
CDR3 protein: CSVTTGLLTGYTF

CDR3 length: 16
V gene: TRBV7-9
clone size: .
CDR3 protein: CASSLNSGGLYNEQFF

CDR3 length: 16
V gene: TRBV11-2
clone size: .
CDR3 protein: CASSQGLAGVGETQYF

CDR3 length: 13
V gene: TRBV10-3
clone size: .
CDR3 protein: CAPTPTEEDGYTF

CDR3 length: 16
V gene: TRBV9
clone size: .
CDR3 protein: CASSTGTSGVSDTQYF

CDR3 length: 12
V gene: TRBV2
clone size: once
CDR3 protein: CASSLDSYEQYF

CDR3 length: 13
V gene: TRBV29-1
clone size: .
CDR3 protein: CSVVRGQMDGYTF

CDR3 length: 20
V gene: TRBV28
clone size: .
CDR3 protein: CASSLLHRQGFLVESEKLFF

CDR3 length: 18
V gene: TRBV7-2
clone size: .
CDR3 protein: CASSLDPRQAYSGNTIYF

CDR3 length: 14
V gene: TRBV9
clone size: .
CDR3 protein: CASSVDSSTDTQYF

CDR3 length: 15
V gene: TRBV7-9
clone size: .
CDR3 protein: CASSSAGTGTYEQYF

CDR3 length: 16
V gene: TRBV15
clone size: once
CDR3 protein: CATSRDFGTSGDTQYF

CDR3 length: 14
V gene: TRBV9
clone size: .
CDR3 protein: CASSVGAGDYGYTF

CDR3 length: 14
V gene: TRBV5-6
clone size: .
CDR3 protein: CASSPDRFGETQYF

CDR3 length: 12
V gene: TRBV13
clone size: .
CDR3 protein: CASSSQGNEQFF

CDR3 length: 12
V gene: TRBV11-3
clone size: .
CDR3 protein: CASSLYTDTQYF

CDR3 length: 17
V gene: TRBV4-2
clone size: .
CDR3 protein: CASSQLARGGSTDTQYF

CDR3 length: 12
V gene: TRBV5-1
clone size: .
CDR3 protein: CASSTQGNEQYF

CDR3 length: 14
V gene: TRBV2
clone size: .
CDR3 protein: CASRQESNTGELFF

CDR3 length: 13
V gene: TRBV2
clone size: .
CDR3 protein: CASRQGPSYEQYF

CDR3 length: 12
V gene: TRBV6-1
clone size: few
CDR3 protein: CASREANSPLHF

CDR3 length: 12
V gene: TRBV5-4
clone size: .
CDR3 protein: CASSQDRGSYTF

CDR3 length: 17
V gene: TRBV6-1
clone size: .
CDR3 protein: CASSEAVLGYIAQPQHF

CDR3 length: 11
V gene: TRBV6-6
clone size: .
CDR3 protein: CASSPGDGYTF

CDR3 length: 13
V gene: TRBV2
clone size: .
CDR3 protein: CASSLNSADTQYF

CDR3 length: 15
V gene: TRBV19
clone size: .
CDR3 protein: CASDYGTLRDQPQHF

CDR3 length: 14
V gene: TRBV7-9
clone size: once
CDR3 protein: CASSLGGAGNTIYF

CDR3 length: 16
V gene: TRBV7-9
clone size: .
CDR3 protein: CASSTWEGLNQETQYF

CDR3 length: 17
V gene: TRBV5-1
clone size: .
CDR3 protein: CASSYTLRTSPTDTQYF

CDR3 length: 16
V gene: TRBV9
clone size: .
CDR3 protein: CASSSMGAGSTDTQYF

CDR3 length: 15
V gene: TRBV6-6
clone size: .
CDR3 protein: CASSYLAGRGDTQYF

CDR3 length: 15
V gene: TRBV10-3
clone size: .
CDR3 protein: CAIRGQGVDTDTQYF

CDR3 length: 15
V gene: TRBV5-1
clone size: .
CDR3 protein: CASSLGQTGGNEQFF

CDR3 length: 15
V gene: TRBV2
clone size: .
CDR3 protein: CASSNTGGRSGELFF

CDR3 length: 15
V gene: TRBV6-1
clone size: .
CDR3 protein: CASLPGGGETDTQYF

CDR3 length: 14
V gene: TRBV4-2
clone size: .
CDR3 protein: CASSQSGANSPLHF

CDR3 length: 14
V gene: TRBV11-2
clone size: .
CDR3 protein: CASSVGQKNTEAFF

CDR3 length: 15
V gene: TRBV2
clone size: .
CDR3 protein: CATGASGGVSEAQYF

CDR3 length: 17
V gene: TRBV5-6
clone size: few
CDR3 protein: CASSLTGVGQGSQPQHF

CDR3 length: 14
V gene: TRBV7-9
clone size: .
CDR3 protein: CASSLGGHTGELFF

CDR3 length: 15
V gene: TRBV10-3
clone size: .
CDR3 protein: CAISPGTGDTDTQYF

CDR3 length: 16
V gene: TRBV5-1
clone size: .
CDR3 protein: CASSPTGTGGEYGYTF

CDR3 length: 16
V gene: TRBV14
clone size: .
CDR3 protein: CASSQARGRGLETQYF

CDR3 length: 17
V gene: TRBV27
clone size: .
CDR3 protein: CASSTWTSGGASETQYF

CDR3 length: 13
V gene: TRBV6-1
clone size: .
CDR3 protein: CASSEAPLRPQHF

CDR3 length: 14
V gene: TRBV5-1
clone size: .
CDR3 protein: CASSLAGTGDEQYF

CDR3 length: 15
V gene: TRBV7-9
clone size: .
CDR3 protein: CSSSPAGQGLEKLFF

CDR3 length: 17
V gene: TRBV19
clone size: .
CDR3 protein: CASSTLRTYSGANVLTF

CDR3 length: 15
V gene: TRBV11-2
clone size: .
CDR3 protein: CASAQGIRIADEQYF

CDR3 length: 14
V gene: TRBV9
clone size: few
CDR3 protein: CASSVSSGSSARIF

CDR3 length: 14
V gene: TRBV4-2
clone size: .
CDR3 protein: CASSQSSSAGELFF

CDR3 length: 12
V gene: TRBV10-1
clone size: .
CDR3 protein: CASSADRTGYTF